A selection of T cell receptor beta chains follows, all from one sample in a study of patients and donors after allogeneic stem cell transplantation. One entry per CDR3 protein results from TCRdb running MiXCR on the RT-PCR reads. The sample holds 70,000 to 85,000 distinct CDR3 sequences, more than 25% seen once. Specimen: blood, either unsorted or a sorted T cell fraction (not recorded which). The source is a human donor who was either an allogeneic HSCT recipient or a stem cell or donor lymphocyte infusion donor (not recorded which). It is not recorded whose cells these are; they may come from a transplant donor. The CDR3 runs from the conserved cysteine through the conserved F or W. A D gene is named only where the DNA matches it firmly. Size is stated for part of the rows, as once, few or many counts, or as a class when the clone is expanded.

V	D	J	size	CDR3	DNA
TRBV9	-	TRBJ1-1	-	CASSVAGAENTEAFF	TGTGCCAGCAGCGTAGCAGGAGCAGAAAACACTGAAGCTTTCTTT
TRBV15	-	TRBJ2-7	-	CATSRVLVGDRDEQYF	TGTGCCACCAGCAGAGTTCTAGTGGGAGATAGGGACGAGCAGTACTTC
TRBV7-9	-	TRBJ2-3	few	CASSLSDITDTQYF	TGTGCCAGCAGCTTAAGCGATATCACAGATACGCAGTATTTT
TRBV2	TRBD1	TRBJ1-2	few	CASRGTGVYYGYTF	TGTGCCAGCAGGGGGACAGGGGTATACTATGGCTACACCTTC
TRBV24-1	-	TRBJ1-5	-	CATSDGSQAWGNQPQHF	TGTGCCACCAGTGATGGATCCCAGGCGTGGGGCAATCAGCCCCAGCATTTT
TRBV20-1	-	TRBJ1-2	many	CSATWGTNGYTF	TGCAGTGCCACGTGGGGGACAAATGGCTACACCTTC
TRBV11-3	-	TRBJ2-5	-	CASSSYIMAGQETQYF	TGTGCCAGCAGCTCGTATATAATGGCAGGCCAAGAGACCCAGTACTTC
TRBV12-3/TRBV12-4	-	TRBJ2-3	-	CASSESSPDTQYF	TGTGCCAGCAGTGAGAGTTCCCCAGATACGCAGTATTTT
TRBV3-1	TRBD1	TRBJ1-4	few	CASSQYGQGTYDEKLFF	TGTGCCAGCAGCCAATACGGACAGGGGACGTACGATGAAAAACTGTTTTTT
TRBV5-6	-	TRBJ2-7	few	CASSLSAPYEQYF	TGTGCCAGCAGCTTGTCAGCACCCTACGAGCAGTACTTC
TRBV15	-	TRBJ2-5	-	CATSSPRDFQETQYF	TGTGCCACCAGCAGCCCCCGGGACTTCCAAGAGACCCAGTACTTC
TRBV5-1	-	TRBJ1-1	-	CASSWGDAAEAFF	TGCGCCAGCAGCTGGGGGGATGCAGCCGAAGCTTTCTTT
TRBV2	TRBD2	TRBJ2-3	-	CASSLAGTQYF	TGTGCCAGCAGTTTAGCGGGTACGCAGTATTTT
TRBV19	-	TRBJ2-7	few	CASPDGRGSSYEQYF	TGTGCCAGTCCGGACGGCAGGGGAAGCTCCTACGAGCAGTACTTC
TRBV12-3/TRBV12-4	TRBD2	TRBJ2-3	-	CASRGGDLADTQYF	TGTGCCAGCCGTGGGGGGGACCTAGCAGATACGCAGTATTTT
TRBV4-1	-	TRBJ1-4	few	CASSVHRVATNEKLFF	TGCGCCAGCAGCGTTCACAGGGTCGCAACTAATGAAAAACTGTTTTTT
TRBV25-1	-	TRBJ2-6	-	CASSKGQPSSGANVLTF	TGTGCCAGCAGTAAGGGACAACCCTCCTCTGGGGCCAACGTCCTGACTTTC
TRBV6-2/TRBV6-3	TRBD1	TRBJ1-5	-	CASSFSLLTGTGGSNQPQHF	TGTGCCAGCAGTTTCAGCCTTCTAACCGGGACAGGGGGAAGCAATCAGCCCCAGCATTTT
TRBV6-6	-	TRBJ2-7	few	CASSPSQSPYEQYF	TGTGCCAGCAGTCCCTCCCAGTCGCCGTACGAGCAGTACTTC
TRBV20-1	-	TRBJ2-1	few	CSARITGPEGFF	TGCAGTGCTAGGATTACGGGACCCGAAGGGTTCTTC
TRBV20-1	TRBD2	TRBJ2-1	-	CSANVRLAASYNEQFF	TGCAGTGCTAACGTACGACTAGCCGCATCCTACAATGAGCAGTTCTTC
TRBV29-1	-	TRBJ1-1	-	CSVLGQNTEAFF	TGCAGCGTTCTCGGACAGAACACTGAAGCTTTCTTT
TRBV4-2	TRBD1	TRBJ2-7	-	CASSQEGGREQYF	TGTGCCAGCAGCCAAGAAGGGGGCCGCGAGCAGTACTTC
TRBV4-3	-	TRBJ1-4	few	CASHKGTGNEKLFF	TGCGCCAGCCATAAGGGGACGGGGAATGAAAAACTGTTTTTT
TRBV6-2/TRBV6-3	-	TRBJ1-1	few	CASSYNAEAFF	TGTGCCAGCAGTTACAACGCTGAAGCTTTCTTT
TRBV7-6	TRBD1	TRBJ1-1	few	CASSLGIAGGLNTEAFF	TGTGCCAGCAGCTTAGGGATAGCAGGGGGCCTGAACACTGAAGCTTTCTTT